This TCR beta chain came from a study of blood T cell repertoires in COVID-19 (dated by TCRdb to 2018 to 2021). Regarding the complete study: Collaborator samples came from the United States, Italy and Spain and covered acute and convalescent phases of COVID-19. The material from the prospective study consisted of cDNA or gDNA derived from T cells, B-cell-depleted T cells, or PBMCs. The dataset comprised deeply sampled blood TCRbeta repertoires from subjects exposed to, actively infected with, or recovered from COVID-19. The repertoires were released in a freely available public database meant as a resource for research on the immune response to SARS-CoV-2. The samples were drawn from two sources: the first 160 participants of the ongoing ImmuneRACE study, and some 1,300 subjects contributed by 6 global collaborators. The sample metadata nearly always contained a de-identified subject ID, COVID-19 status, age in years and sex. HLA class I and class II types, where available, came from metadata supplied by the sample provider rather than from assay-based typing.

CDR1 KGHDR and CDR2 SFDVKD are derived from the germline V gene. The CDR3 contains 15 residues, cysteine and phenylalanine counted. Kept here is only the CDR3 DNA, which spans 45 bases and is read in frame from base 1. From V the trimming removes 4 bases and from J it removes 3 bases, while the gene matches leave 8 bases of the junction unaccounted for. The immunoSEQ Assay, a bias-controlled multiplex PCR, was used to amplify TCRbeta CDR3 regions from genomic DNA. In the original analysis: The number of nucleated cells in each sample was estimated from the amplification of reference gene primers within the assay. To quantify the absolute abundance of each unique TCRbeta CDR3 rearrangement, sequence reads were collapsed and filtered. Productive Simpson clonality was computed per sample as the square root of Simpson's diversity index over productive rearrangements. The immuneACCESS repertoire file appears here via TCRdb, limited to in-frame rearrangements. These files lack a portion of the clones; in checked studies, under half of the deficit traces to unresolved V genes, and the cause of the others is not known. V, J and clone size are taken as reported in that table, and D and trimming were inferred from the DNA itself. The sample contains approximately 210,000 clones, roughly four fifths of them found a single time. The ten most abundant clones make up less than 15% of the sample.

Turning to this clone: There is no known antigen for this receptor. The record has no base qualities; no much larger clone is one base away.

What the research found in general, with its limitations: The amount of clinical and demographic metadata varied by source and participant and was provided uncurated.

The collaborating institutions used their own protocols to collect whole blood in K2EDTA tubes. For TCRbeta analysis, collaborator samples were shipped as frozen whole blood, as isolated PBMCs, or as DNA extracted from either sample type. Sequences were obtained from peripheral blood. This clonotype was sampled from a woman aged 35 to 49 with acute or convalescent COVID-19. The V and J segments used are TRBV24-1 and TRBJ2-7; the central 7 bases match TRBD1. This receptor has the CDR3 CATSDSRDSHYEQYF. The sequenced DNA: TGTGCCACCAGTGACAGCCGGGACAGCCACTACGAGCAGTACTTC.